Listed below are T cell receptor beta chains from one sample, sequenced in a study of cytomegalovirus exposure and HLA in healthy donors. Data came from immunoSEQ multiplex PCR; TCRdb stores just in-frame clones and leaves some out. Of roughly 180,000 clones in the sample, roughly 80% were seen once. Sequenced input: PBMCs. Receptor source: a woman in her thirties in good health and CMV-seropositive. CDR3s include the opening cysteine and the closing phenylalanine or tryptophan. A D gene is named only where the DNA matches it firmly. Expanded clones get a size class; other rows say once, few or many, or leave the size out.

clone size: NA; J gene: TRBJ2-7; V gene: TRBV2; CDR3 length: 19; D gene: NA; CDR3 DNA: TGTGCCAGCAGTGAACCCTCCGGCCCGCACAGGGCTAAGGGCTACGAGCAGTACTTC; CDR3 protein: CASSEPSGPHRAKGYEQYF
clone size: once; J gene: TRBJ2-5; V gene: TRBV5-1; CDR3 length: 13; D gene: NA; CDR3 DNA: TGCGCCAGCAGAAAAACAGCGGAAGAGACCCAGTACTTC; CDR3 protein: CASRKTAEETQYF
clone size: NA; J gene: TRBJ2-7; V gene: TRBV19; CDR3 length: 15; D gene: NA; CDR3 DNA: TGTGCCAGTGGGAGTACCGGGACTTTCACCTACGAGCAGTACTTC; CDR3 protein: CASGSTGTFTYEQYF
clone size: NA; J gene: TRBJ2-7; V gene: TRBV5-6; CDR3 length: 13; D gene: TRBD1; CDR3 DNA: TGTGCCAGCAGCCGACAGGGGTCGTACGAGCAGTACTTC; CDR3 protein: CASSRQGSYEQYF
clone size: NA; J gene: TRBJ2-3; V gene: TRBV7-3; CDR3 length: 15; D gene: NA; CDR3 DNA: TGTGCCAGCAGCTCTCCCGAGGGTAGCACAGATACGCAGTATTTT; CDR3 protein: CASSSPEGSTDTQYF
clone size: NA; J gene: TRBJ1-1; V gene: TRBV15; CDR3 length: 15; D gene: TRBD1; CDR3 DNA: TGTGCCACCAGCAGACAGGGGGCTTATATTACTGAATCTTTCTTT; CDR3 protein: CATSRQGAYITESFF
clone size: NA; J gene: TRBJ2-7; V gene: TRBV18; CDR3 length: 16; D gene: TRBD1; CDR3 DNA: TGTGCCAGCTCACCACCGAACAGGGGCCAATCCTACGAGCAGTACTTC; CDR3 protein: CASSPPNRGQSYEQYF
clone size: NA; J gene: TRBJ2-4; V gene: TRBV6-1; CDR3 length: 15; D gene: TRBD1; CDR3 DNA: TGTGCCAGCAGTGAAAGCCTGGACAGGGTGAACATTCAGTACTTC; CDR3 protein: CASSESLDRVNIQYF
clone size: NA; J gene: TRBJ1-2; V gene: TRBV4-2; CDR3 length: 14; D gene: TRBD1; CDR3 DNA: TGTGCCAGCAGCCCCCGACAGGGTGGCTATGGCTACACCTTC; CDR3 protein: CASSPRQGGYGYTF
clone size: NA; J gene: TRBJ2-3; V gene: TRBV15; CDR3 length: 15; D gene: NA; CDR3 DNA: TGTGCCACCAGCAGCAGCAGGGCCCACACAGATACGCAGTATTTT; CDR3 protein: CATSSSRAHTDTQYF
clone size: NA; J gene: TRBJ2-6; V gene: TRBV21-1; CDR3 length: 15; D gene: NA; CDR3 DNA: TGTGCCAGCAGCAAAGAGGGGTACGGGGCCAACGTCCTGACTTTC; CDR3 protein: CASSKEGYGANVLTF
clone size: NA; J gene: TRBJ2-1; V gene: TRBV7-9; CDR3 length: 16; D gene: NA; CDR3 DNA: TGTGCCAGCAGCCCTGGAGCGGGTAGCTCCTACAATGAGCAGTTCTTC; CDR3 protein: CASSPGAGSSYNEQFF
clone size: NA; J gene: TRBJ1-2; V gene: TRBV19; CDR3 length: 13; D gene: NA; CDR3 DNA: TGTGCCAGTAGTATTTACAGTCTCTATGGCTACACCTTC; CDR3 protein: CASSIYSLYGYTF
clone size: once; J gene: TRBJ2-7; V gene: TRBV14; CDR3 length: 11; D gene: NA; CDR3 DNA: TGTGCCAGCAGCCAGTTATACGAGCAGTACTTC; CDR3 protein: CASSQLYEQYF
clone size: NA; J gene: TRBJ2-7; V gene: TRBV6-5; CDR3 length: 14; D gene: NA; CDR3 DNA: TGTGCCAGCAGAGGCGCGGGGCCCACCTACGAGCAGTACTTC; CDR3 protein: CASRGAGPTYEQYF
clone size: NA; J gene: TRBJ2-3; V gene: TRBV10-3; CDR3 length: 18; D gene: NA; CDR3 DNA: TGTGCCATCAGCCCCCGGACCCTTAGCGGTTCTAGCACAGATACGCAGTATTTT; CDR3 protein: CAISPRTLSGSSTDTQYF
clone size: NA; J gene: TRBJ1-5; V gene: TRBV28; CDR3 length: 15; D gene: NA; CDR3 DNA: TGTGCCAGCTCAACCCGCCCGCCCGAGAATCAGCCCCAGCATTTT; CDR3 protein: CASSTRPPENQPQHF
clone size: NA; J gene: TRBJ1-2; V gene: TRBV10-3; CDR3 length: 16; D gene: TRBD1; CDR3 DNA: TGTGCCATCAGTGAGTTACAGGGGGCGCCGGGCTATGGCTACACCTTC; CDR3 protein: CAISELQGAPGYGYTF
clone size: few; J gene: TRBJ2-5; V gene: TRBV2; CDR3 length: 12; D gene: NA; CDR3 DNA: TGTGCCATCACACAAGCAGGGGAGACCCAGTACTTC; CDR3 protein: CAITQAGETQYF
clone size: NA; J gene: TRBJ1-3; V gene: TRBV27; CDR3 length: 17; D gene: TRBD1; CDR3 DNA: TGTGCCAGCAGCTCCCGGAAATCGGGACAGGGGGCGAACACCATATATTTT; CDR3 protein: CASSSRKSGQGANTIYF
clone size: NA; J gene: TRBJ2-7; V gene: TRBV5-4; CDR3 length: 12; D gene: NA; CDR3 DNA: TGTGCCAGCAGCTCCACAGAAGACGAGCAGTACTTC; CDR3 protein: CASSSTEDEQYF
clone size: NA; J gene: TRBJ2-2; V gene: TRBV10-3; CDR3 length: 14; D gene: NA; CDR3 DNA: TGTGCCACCAATAGCCGCGGGAACACCGGGGAGCTGTTTTTT; CDR3 protein: CATNSRGNTGELFF
clone size: NA; J gene: TRBJ1-5; V gene: TRBV6-5; CDR3 length: 13; D gene: NA; CDR3 DNA: TGTGCCAGCAGTTTTACAGGGAATCAGCCCCAGCATTTT; CDR3 protein: CASSFTGNQPQHF
clone size: NA; J gene: TRBJ1-3; V gene: TRBV5-1; CDR3 length: 15; D gene: TRBD1; CDR3 DNA: TGCGCCAGCAGCCATAACAGGGGATCTGGAAACACCATATATTTT; CDR3 protein: CASSHNRGSGNTIYF
clone size: NA; J gene: TRBJ1-4; V gene: TRBV2; CDR3 length: 14; D gene: TRBD1; CDR3 DNA: TGTGCCAGCAGTGAGGGGACAGGGATCGAAAAACTGTTTTTT; CDR3 protein: CASSEGTGIEKLFF
clone size: NA; J gene: TRBJ2-2; V gene: TRBV7-9; CDR3 length: 13; D gene: NA; CDR3 DNA: TGTGCCAGCAGCTTAGCCAGAAACGGGGAGCTGTTTTTT; CDR3 protein: CASSLARNGELFF
clone size: NA; J gene: TRBJ2-7; V gene: TRBV7-9; CDR3 length: 16; D gene: TRBD2; CDR3 DNA: TGTGCCAGCAGCTTAGGCGGGAGGGATGCCCCCTACGAGCAGTACTTC; CDR3 protein: CASSLGGRDAPYEQYF